Listed below are T cell receptor beta chains from one sample, sequenced in a study of post-analysis software for immune sequencing data. TCRdb re-called the PCR reads with MiXCR, one entry per CDR3 protein. The data contain 400,000 to 500,000 distinct CDR3 sequences, more than 30% of them singletons. Sequenced material: blood. All receptors derive from a girl between 2 and 10 years old with multiple sclerosis. The CDR3 runs from the conserved cysteine through the conserved F or W. D genes are given only for firm matches. Only some rows state a clone size, as once, few, many or a class for expanded clones.

clone_size d_call j_call v_call cdr3_aa cdr3_nt
few - TRBJ1-1 TRBV29-1 CSVGGRAEAFF TGCAGCGTTGGGGGGAGGGCTGAAGCTTTCTTT
- - TRBJ1-6 TRBV5-1 CASQQGGGDSPLHF TGCGCCAGCCAGCAAGGGGGGGGGGATTCACCCCTCCACTTT
- TRBD2 TRBJ2-3 TRBV6-4 CASSDSSGGADTQYF TGTGCCAGCAGTGACTCTAGCGGGGGGGCAGATACGCAGTATTTT
- - TRBJ2-1 TRBV10-3 CAISEFLEDEQFF TGTGCCATCAGTGAATTTTTGGAGGACGAGCAGTTCTTC
once TRBD2 TRBJ2-1 TRBV7-3 CASSLFSGTSGSSYNEQFF TGTGCCAGCAGCTTATTTTCCGGGACTAGCGGGAGCTCCTACAATGAGCAGTTCTTC
few - TRBJ2-1 TRBV15 CATARSLLNEQFF TGTGCCACCGCTAGATCTCTTCTCAATGAGCAGTTCTTC
once - TRBJ2-7 TRBV28 CASRLGLRYEQYF TGTGCCAGCAGACTCGGGTTGCGCTACGAGCAGTACTTC
- - TRBJ1-1 TRBV4-3 CASSQVTGPQVPNTEAFF TGCGCCAGCAGCCAAGTCACCGGGCCCCAGGTCCCGAACACTGAAGCTTTCTTT
- - TRBJ2-1 TRBV20-1 CSASRGGYEQFF TGCAGTGCTAGTAGGGGTGGGTATGAGCAGTTCTTC
few - TRBJ2-7 TRBV5-1 CASSLRGTTYEQYF TGCGCCAGCAGCTTGAGGGGCACGACCTACGAGCAGTACTTC
few - TRBJ2-1 TRBV7-9 CASSLATAPDHEQFF TGTGCCAGCAGCTTGGCCACAGCCCCCGATCATGAGCAGTTCTTC
few TRBD2 TRBJ2-7 TRBV20-1 CSAMTSEYSYEQYF TGCAGTGCTATGACTAGCGAATACTCCTACGAGCAGTACTTC
once - TRBJ2-3 TRBV9 CASSVSAGTDTQYF TGTGCCAGCAGCGTTTCAGCTGGCACAGATACGCAGTATTTT
- - TRBJ2-1 TRBV7-8 CASSLDADSSYNEQFF TGTGCCAGCAGCTTAGATGCGGACAGTTCCTACAATGAGCAGTTCTTC
few TRBD2 TRBJ2-1 TRBV7-2 CASSFRGLALSYNEQFF TGTGCCAGCAGCTTTCGCGGACTAGCGCTCTCCTACAATGAGCAGTTCTTC
few - TRBJ2-6 TRBV2 CARRGQGSSGANVLTF TGTGCCAGGCGGGGTCAGGGGAGCTCTGGGGCCAACGTCCTGACTTTC
- TRBD2 TRBJ2-1 TRBV4-1 CASSQEAGGRNEQFF TGCGCCAGCAGCCAAGAGGCGGGGGGGCGCAATGAGCAGTTCTTC
few - TRBJ2-6 TRBV6-2/TRBV6-3 CASSFGQSSGANVLTF TGTGCCAGCAGTTTTGGGCAGAGCTCTGGGGCCAACGTCCTGACTTTC
once TRBD2 TRBJ2-7 TRBV28 CASSFLAGGPHEQYF TGTGCCAGCAGTTTTTTGGCGGGAGGGCCTCACGAGCAGTACTTC
- TRBD1 TRBJ2-2 TRBV28 CASTLTRDRGYTGELFF TGTGCCAGCACCCTGACCCGGGACAGGGGTTACACCGGGGAGCTGTTTTTT
- - TRBJ2-7 TRBV6-2/TRBV6-3 CASSFSGTGLYEQYF TGTGCCAGCAGTTTCTCCGGGACTGGACTCTACGAGCAGTACTTC
once - TRBJ2-7 TRBV27 CASSSQLSYEQYF TGTGCCAGCAGTTCACAACTCTCCTACGAGCAGTACTTC
- TRBD1 TRBJ2-6 TRBV12-3/TRBV12-4 CASTGTASGANVLTF TGTGCCAGCACCGGGACAGCCTCTGGGGCCAACGTCCTGACTTTC
- - TRBJ2-7 TRBV5-1 CAGSLGHRSYEQYF TGCGCCGGCAGCTTGGGACACAGGTCCTACGAGCAGTACTTC
- - TRBJ1-1 TRBV29-1 CSVSGQQDTEAFF TGCAGCGTTTCCGGACAGCAGGACACTGAAGCTTTCTTT
- - TRBJ1-1 TRBV5-1 CASSLGNTGLNTEAFF TGCGCCAGCAGCTTGGGGAATACAGGGCTGAACACTGAAGCTTTCTTT
few - TRBJ1-1 TRBV5-1 CASRAPSRGNTEAFF TGCGCCAGCAGGGCTCCTTCAAGAGGGAACACTGAAGCTTTCTTT
once TRBD2 TRBJ2-1 TRBV7-2 CASSRSSGPITYNEQFF TGTGCCAGCAGCAGATCTAGCGGCCCCATTACGTACAATGAGCAGTTCTTC
- - TRBJ1-2 TRBV20-1 CSARTGAVYGYTF TGCAGTGCTAGGACCGGGGCTGTCTATGGCTACACCTTC
once - TRBJ2-3 TRBV2 CASSEARMPQYF TGTGCCAGCAGTGAAGCGCGTATGCCGCAGTATTTT
- - TRBJ2-7 TRBV12-3/TRBV12-4 CASRPTRTAEYEQYF TGTGCCAGCAGACCGACCCGGACAGCCGAATACGAGCAGTACTTC
- TRBD1 TRBJ1-5 TRBV18 CASSLGTGGSNQPQHF TGTGCCAGCTCACTAGGCACAGGGGGTAGCAATCAGCCCCAGCATTTT
few TRBD1 TRBJ2-5 TRBV10-3 CAISEARQGGRETQYF TGTGCCATCAGTGAGGCTAGACAGGGTGGTCGGGAGACCCAGTACTTC
- TRBD2 TRBJ2-1 TRBV20-1 CSGDPPGGGRASEQFF TGCAGTGGGGACCCACCGGGGGGTGGCAGGGCTAGTGAGCAGTTCTTC
- TRBD2 TRBJ2-1 TRBV28 CASSSSGDPPNEQFF TGTGCCAGCAGTTCTAGCGGAGACCCCCCAAATGAGCAGTTCTTC
- - TRBJ1-2 TRBV5-1 CASSDGSYGYTF TGCGCCAGCAGCGACGGGAGTTATGGCTACACCTTC
- - TRBJ2-1 TRBV7-8 CASSLALGANEQFF TGTGCCAGCAGCTTAGCGCTCGGGGCGAATGAGCAGTTCTTC
- - TRBJ1-5 TRBV4-1 CASSQDRIQGPNQPQHF TGCGCCAGCAGCCAAGATAGAATCCAGGGGCCAAATCAGCCCCAGCATTTT
- TRBD1 TRBJ2-7 TRBV12-3/TRBV12-4 CASSSGMGQGTYEQYF TGTGCCAGCAGTTCGGGAATGGGACAGGGAACGTACGAGCAGTACTTC
- TRBD2 TRBJ2-1 TRBV7-3 CASSLSGSPYNEQFF TGTGCCAGCAGCCTTAGCGGGAGCCCCTACAATGAGCAGTTCTTC
- - TRBJ2-1 TRBV10-1 CASSDEGPYNEQFF TGCGCCAGCAGTGACGAGGGGCCCTACAATGAGCAGTTCTTC
few - TRBJ1-1 TRBV5-6 CASGNRVMNTEAFF TGTGCCAGCGGTAATCGGGTGATGAACACTGAAGCTTTCTTT
- - TRBJ2-1 TRBV7-9 CASSLSGANEQFF TGCGCCAGCAGCTTGTCGGGGGCAAATGAGCAGTTCTTC
- - TRBJ2-7 TRBV28 CASRPLGWRGLEQYF TGTGCCAGCAGACCTCTTGGGTGGAGGGGGCTCGAGCAGTACTTC
few - TRBJ2-1 TRBV6-2/TRBV6-3 CASGLARTNEQFF TGTGCCAGCGGGTTAGCGAGGACCAATGAGCAGTTCTTC
many - TRBJ2-7 TRBV5-1 CASSLVVGQGRAGEQYF TGCGCCAGCAGCTTGGTCGTAGGGCAGGGAAGGGCCGGGGAGCAGTACTTC
few TRBD1 TRBJ1-5 TRBV28 CASSSDGQGNQPQHF TGTGCCAGCAGCTCGGACGGACAGGGCAATCAGCCCCAGCATTTT
- - TRBJ2-7 TRBV7-6 CASSPQGDSYEQYF TGTGCCAGCAGCCCTCAGGGAGACTCCTACGAGCAGTACTTC
- - TRBJ1-1 TRBV29-1 CSVVRQGERDTEAFF TGCAGCGTTGTCCGGCAGGGAGAAAGGGACACTGAAGCTTTCTTT
- - TRBJ2-5 TRBV5-5 CASSLSPVETQYF TGTGCCAGCAGCTTGTCCCCTGTCGAGACCCAGTACTTC
once - TRBJ2-4 TRBV12-3/TRBV12-4 CASSFGSLAKNIQYF TGTGCCAGCAGTTTCGGATCACTAGCCAAAAACATTCAGTACTTC
- TRBD1 TRBJ1-5 TRBV5-1 CASSRTGDQPQHF TGCGCCAGCAGCCGGACAGGGGACCAGCCCCAGCATTTT